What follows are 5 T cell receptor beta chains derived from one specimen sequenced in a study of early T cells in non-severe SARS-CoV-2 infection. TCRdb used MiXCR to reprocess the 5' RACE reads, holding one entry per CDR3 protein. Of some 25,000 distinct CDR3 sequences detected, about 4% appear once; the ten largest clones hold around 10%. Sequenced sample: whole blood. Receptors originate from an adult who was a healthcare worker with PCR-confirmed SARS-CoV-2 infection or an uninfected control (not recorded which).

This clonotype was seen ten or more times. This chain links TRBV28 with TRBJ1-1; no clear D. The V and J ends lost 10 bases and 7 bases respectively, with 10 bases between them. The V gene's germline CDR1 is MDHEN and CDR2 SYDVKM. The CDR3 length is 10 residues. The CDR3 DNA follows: TGTGCCACCCTTTGGGGTGAAGCTTTCTTT. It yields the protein CATLWGEAFF.

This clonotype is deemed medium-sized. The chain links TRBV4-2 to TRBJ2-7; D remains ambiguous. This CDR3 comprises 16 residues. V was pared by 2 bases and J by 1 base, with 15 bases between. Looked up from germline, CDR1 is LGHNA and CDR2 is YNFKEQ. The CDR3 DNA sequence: TGTGCCAGCAGCCAATTCTCGGCAGGTTTGTCCTACGAGCAGTACTTC. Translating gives CASSQFSAGLSYEQYF.

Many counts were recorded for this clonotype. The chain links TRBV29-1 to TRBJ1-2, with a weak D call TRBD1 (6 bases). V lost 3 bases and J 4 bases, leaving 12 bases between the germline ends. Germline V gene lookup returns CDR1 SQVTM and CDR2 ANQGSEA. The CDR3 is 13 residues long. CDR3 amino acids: CSVDIRGGYGYTF. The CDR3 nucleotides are TGCAGCGTTGACATCAGGGGAGGCTATGGCTACACCTTC.

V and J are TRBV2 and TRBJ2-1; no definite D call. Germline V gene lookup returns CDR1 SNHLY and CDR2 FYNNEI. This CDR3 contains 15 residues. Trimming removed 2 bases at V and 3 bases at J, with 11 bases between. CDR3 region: CASSESSVYYNEQFF. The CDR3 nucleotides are TGTGCCAGCAGTGAATCAAGCGTTTACTACAATGAGCAGTTCTTC.

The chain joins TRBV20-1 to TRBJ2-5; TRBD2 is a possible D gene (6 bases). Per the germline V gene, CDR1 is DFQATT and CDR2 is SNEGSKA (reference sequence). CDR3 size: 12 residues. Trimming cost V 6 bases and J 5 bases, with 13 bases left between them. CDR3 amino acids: CSARGIGETQYF. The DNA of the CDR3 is TGCAGTGCCCGGGGGATCGGGGAGACCCAGTACTTC.